Listed below are T cell receptor beta chains from one sample, sequenced in a study of T cells in Graves' hyperthyroidism and ophthalmopathy. Each CDR3 protein is one row after TCRdb ran MiXCR on the multiplex PCR reads. The sample lists 400,000 or so distinct CDR3 sequences, roughly 14% occurring once. Sequencing was carried out using blood. The receptors derive from a woman under 40 with Graves' ophthalmopathy. Both conserved end residues are part of each CDR3. The order of the fields is J gene, D gene, V gene, clone size, CDR3 DNA, CDR3 protein. D genes are given only for firm matches. Part of the rows lack a size; the others show once, few, many or a class for expanded clones.

J gene: TRBJ2-7; D gene: -; V gene: TRBV2; clone size: -; CDR3 DNA: TGTGCCAGCAGTGCCCCCTGGGGTGTATACGAGCAGTACTTC; CDR3 protein: CASSAPWGVYEQYF
J gene: TRBJ2-7; D gene: -; V gene: TRBV10-2; clone size: many; CDR3 DNA: TGCGCCAGCAGTGAGTACCAATACTACGAGCAGTACTTC; CDR3 protein: CASSEYQYYEQYF
J gene: TRBJ2-1; D gene: -; V gene: TRBV20-1; clone size: many; CDR3 DNA: TGCAGTGCTAGGGCCCCGGGGGGCTCGTACAATGAGCAGTTCTTC; CDR3 protein: CSARAPGGSYNEQFF
J gene: TRBJ1-2; D gene: TRBD1; V gene: TRBV6-1; clone size: many; CDR3 DNA: TGTGCCAGCAGTCACACAGGGGGCGAGGGCTACACCTTC; CDR3 protein: CASSHTGGEGYTF
J gene: TRBJ2-1; D gene: TRBD1; V gene: TRBV13; clone size: many; CDR3 DNA: TGTGCCAGCAGCGGGGACAGGGGGCCTAATGAGCAGTTCTTC; CDR3 protein: CASSGDRGPNEQFF
J gene: TRBJ2-1; D gene: -; V gene: TRBV19; clone size: -; CDR3 DNA: TGTGCCAGTAGTATTCGGGGTAACAGAGAGCAGTTCTTC; CDR3 protein: CASSIRGNREQFF
J gene: TRBJ1-4; D gene: -; V gene: TRBV27; clone size: many; CDR3 DNA: TGTGCCAGCAGTTTATATTATTTGGGCGGCGGAGATGAAAAACTGTTTTTT; CDR3 protein: CASSLYYLGGGDEKLFF
J gene: TRBJ2-6; D gene: -; V gene: TRBV30; clone size: many; CDR3 DNA: TGTGCCTGGACGGCCGGGGGAAGCTCTGGGGCCAACGTCCTGACTTTC; CDR3 protein: CAWTAGGSSGANVLTF
J gene: TRBJ2-7; D gene: -; V gene: TRBV4-1; clone size: few; CDR3 DNA: TGCGCCAGCAGCCAATCACCGGCGCGCAATACCTACGAGCAGTACTTC; CDR3 protein: CASSQSPARNTYEQYF
J gene: TRBJ2-7; D gene: -; V gene: TRBV20-1; clone size: many; CDR3 DNA: TGCAGCGGGGGATACGAGCAGTACTTC; CDR3 protein: CSGGYEQYF
J gene: TRBJ2-3; D gene: -; V gene: TRBV6-1; clone size: many; CDR3 DNA: TGTGCCAGCAGTGTAAACAGGGAGCCAGATACGCAGTATTTT; CDR3 protein: CASSVNREPDTQYF
J gene: TRBJ1-4; D gene: -; V gene: TRBV3-1; clone size: many; CDR3 DNA: TGTGCCAGCAGCCCCGATATTCGAGCTGAAAAACTGTTTTTT; CDR3 protein: CASSPDIRAEKLFF
J gene: TRBJ2-7; D gene: -; V gene: TRBV28; clone size: few; CDR3 DNA: TGTGCCAGCAGTTTATATGGAATCTACGAGCAGTACTTC; CDR3 protein: CASSLYGIYEQYF
J gene: TRBJ2-3; D gene: TRBD1; V gene: TRBV18; clone size: many; CDR3 DNA: TGTGCCAGCTCACTACAGGGGGCCGTCACAGATACGCAGTATTTT; CDR3 protein: CASSLQGAVTDTQYF
J gene: TRBJ2-7; D gene: -; V gene: TRBV6-2/TRBV6-3; clone size: -; CDR3 DNA: TGTGCCAGCAGTTACTCGTCGGAGGGCTCCTACGAGCAGTACTTC; CDR3 protein: CASSYSSEGSYEQYF
J gene: TRBJ1-2; D gene: TRBD1; V gene: TRBV28; clone size: many; CDR3 DNA: TGTGCCAGCAGTAGATCCGGGACAGACTATGGCTACACCTTC; CDR3 protein: CASSRSGTDYGYTF
J gene: TRBJ2-1; D gene: TRBD1; V gene: TRBV20-1; clone size: -; CDR3 DNA: TGCAGTGCTCCCAGGACAGGGGAGGATGAGCAGTTCTTC; CDR3 protein: CSAPRTGEDEQFF
J gene: TRBJ2-3; D gene: -; V gene: TRBV5-6; clone size: -; CDR3 DNA: TGTGCCAGCAGCTTGGTTGAAGGGGCAAGGAGAGATACGCAGTATTTT; CDR3 protein: CASSLVEGARRDTQYF
J gene: TRBJ2-7; D gene: TRBD2; V gene: TRBV5-1; clone size: many; CDR3 DNA: TGCGCCAGCAGCCTCGGGGGGGCAGGGTACGAGCAGTACTTC; CDR3 protein: CASSLGGAGYEQYF
J gene: TRBJ2-7; D gene: -; V gene: TRBV10-3; clone size: -; CDR3 DNA: TGTGCCATCAGTGAGTCTAAGGCCCCCGAGCAGTACTTC; CDR3 protein: CAISESKAPEQYF
J gene: TRBJ2-2; D gene: TRBD1; V gene: TRBV24-1; clone size: many; CDR3 DNA: TGTGCCACCAGTGATTTAGGGGACAGGAACACCGGGGAGCTGTTTTTT; CDR3 protein: CATSDLGDRNTGELFF
J gene: TRBJ2-1; D gene: TRBD1; V gene: TRBV20-1; clone size: many; CDR3 DNA: TGCAGTGCTATCGGGACAGGGAGCGGCAGGACCTACAATGAGCAGTTCTTC; CDR3 protein: CSAIGTGSGRTYNEQFF
J gene: TRBJ1-5; D gene: -; V gene: TRBV28; clone size: many; CDR3 DNA: TGTGCCAGCAGTTTAGGAGCAGTTGACAATCAGCCCCAGCATTTT; CDR3 protein: CASSLGAVDNQPQHF
J gene: TRBJ2-1; D gene: TRBD2; V gene: TRBV19; clone size: few; CDR3 DNA: TGTGCCAGTAGTATAGTCTATAGCGGGGGAAACAATGAGCAGTTCTTC; CDR3 protein: CASSIVYSGGNNEQFF
J gene: TRBJ1-3; D gene: -; V gene: TRBV4-2; clone size: -; CDR3 DNA: TGTGCCAGCAGCCAGGAGCGGATGGGGGGGCGAAGAGACACCATATATTTT; CDR3 protein: CASSQERMGGRRDTIYF
J gene: TRBJ1-5; D gene: TRBD1; V gene: TRBV20-1; clone size: many; CDR3 DNA: TGCAGTGCCACCGGGACAGCAAATCAGCCCCAGCATTTT; CDR3 protein: CSATGTANQPQHF
J gene: TRBJ2-3; D gene: -; V gene: TRBV12-3/TRBV12-4; clone size: many; CDR3 DNA: TGTGCCAGCAGTTTAATGGCGGGGGCCGTCACAGATACGCAGTATTTT; CDR3 protein: CASSLMAGAVTDTQYF
J gene: TRBJ2-3; D gene: TRBD2; V gene: TRBV18; clone size: many; CDR3 DNA: TGTGCCAGCTCACCAGTCAGCCTTAGCGGGTCCGGGGGTGATACGCAGTATTTT; CDR3 protein: CASSPVSLSGSGGDTQYF
J gene: TRBJ2-1; D gene: -; V gene: TRBV20-1; clone size: -; CDR3 DNA: TGCAGTGCTCAATTAGGGCAGGGGAACTCCTACAATGAGCAGTTCTTC; CDR3 protein: CSAQLGQGNSYNEQFF
J gene: TRBJ1-4; D gene: -; V gene: TRBV5-1; clone size: -; CDR3 DNA: TGCGCCAGCAGCTTGGCTTCGTCGGAAAAACTGTTTTTT; CDR3 protein: CASSLASSEKLFF
J gene: TRBJ2-7; D gene: -; V gene: TRBV20-1; clone size: many; CDR3 DNA: TGCAGTGCTAGAGGGGGGCCGGACAGAGGCTACGAGCAGTACTTC; CDR3 protein: CSARGGPDRGYEQYF
J gene: TRBJ1-2; D gene: -; V gene: TRBV2; clone size: many; CDR3 DNA: TGTGCCAGCAACTCGGGGAGGAGCTACACCTTC; CDR3 protein: CASNSGRSYTF
J gene: TRBJ1-1; D gene: -; V gene: TRBV30; clone size: many; CDR3 DNA: TGTGCCTGGAGCCAGGGTGAAGCTTTCTTT; CDR3 protein: CAWSQGEAFF
J gene: TRBJ1-5; D gene: -; V gene: TRBV28; clone size: many; CDR3 DNA: TGTGCCAGCATCGGCAGAAATCAGCCCCAGCATTTT; CDR3 protein: CASIGRNQPQHF
J gene: TRBJ1-1; D gene: -; V gene: TRBV11-2; clone size: many; CDR3 DNA: TGTGCCAGCAGCCCCTGGGTCAGAAAGAACACTGAAGCTTTCTTT; CDR3 protein: CASSPWVRKNTEAFF
J gene: TRBJ1-1; D gene: -; V gene: TRBV2; clone size: many; CDR3 DNA: TGTGCCAGCAGTGACTACAGGGCCACTGAAGCTTTCTTT; CDR3 protein: CASSDYRATEAFF
J gene: TRBJ1-1; D gene: -; V gene: TRBV11-1; clone size: many; CDR3 DNA: TGTGCCAGCAGCTCCGGACTCGAGGCTGAAGCTTTCTTT; CDR3 protein: CASSSGLEAEAFF
J gene: TRBJ2-7; D gene: -; V gene: TRBV29-1; clone size: many; CDR3 DNA: TGCAGCGTTGAGGGTAGATCGGCGGGGAGCTACTACGAGCAGTACTTC; CDR3 protein: CSVEGRSAGSYYEQYF
J gene: TRBJ2-4; D gene: TRBD2; V gene: TRBV6-1; clone size: many; CDR3 DNA: TGTGCCAGCAGTGAAGCGCTGGGGGGGGAAAACATTCAGTACTTC; CDR3 protein: CASSEALGGENIQYF
J gene: TRBJ1-2; D gene: -; V gene: TRBV28; clone size: -; CDR3 DNA: TGTGCCGGTGGGGAGAACTATGGCTACACCTTC; CDR3 protein: CAGGENYGYTF
J gene: TRBJ2-2; D gene: -; V gene: TRBV9; clone size: few; CDR3 DNA: TGTGCCAGCAGCGGGGGGGCAGGCCGTCGGACCGGGGAGCTGTTTTTT; CDR3 protein: CASSGGAGRRTGELFF
J gene: TRBJ2-7; D gene: TRBD2; V gene: TRBV20-1; clone size: many; CDR3 DNA: TGCAGTGCTAGAGATTTTCGGGGGGGGGCCTCCTACGAGCAGTACTTC; CDR3 protein: CSARDFRGGASYEQYF
J gene: TRBJ1-1; D gene: -; V gene: TRBV10-3; clone size: many; CDR3 DNA: TGTGCCATCAGTGATGCTCAGCAAACTGAAGCTTTCTTT; CDR3 protein: CAISDAQQTEAFF
J gene: TRBJ1-3; D gene: -; V gene: TRBV10-2; clone size: few; CDR3 DNA: TGCGCCAGCAGTGAGTCCGATCTGTTGGCACTCGGAAACACCATATATTTT; CDR3 protein: CASSESDLLALGNTIYF
J gene: TRBJ2-3; D gene: -; V gene: TRBV20-1; clone size: many; CDR3 DNA: TGCAGTGCTGGGGGGACCCTCCCAGATACGCAGTATTTT; CDR3 protein: CSAGGTLPDTQYF
J gene: TRBJ2-3; D gene: TRBD2; V gene: TRBV7-3; clone size: -; CDR3 DNA: TGTGCCAGCAGCTCCTATGGCGGGAGAGATACGCAGTATTTT; CDR3 protein: CASSSYGGRDTQYF
J gene: TRBJ1-5; D gene: -; V gene: TRBV12-3/TRBV12-4; clone size: many; CDR3 DNA: TGTGCCAGCAGTTTAACCGGGGCCGGAGGAGGGCCCCAGCATTTT; CDR3 protein: CASSLTGAGGGPQHF
J gene: TRBJ1-5; D gene: -; V gene: TRBV15; clone size: many; CDR3 DNA: TGTGCCACCAGCAGAGATCTCGGGGGATGGGCCCAGCATTTT; CDR3 protein: CATSRDLGGWAQHF
J gene: TRBJ2-7; D gene: TRBD2; V gene: TRBV10-1; clone size: many; CDR3 DNA: TGCGCCAGCAGTGAGTCGGGACTAAACATCAACGAGCAGTACTTC; CDR3 protein: CASSESGLNINEQYF
J gene: TRBJ1-3; D gene: -; V gene: TRBV3-1; clone size: many; CDR3 DNA: TGTGCCAGCAGCCAAGGTCCTGGAAACACCATATATTTT; CDR3 protein: CASSQGPGNTIYF